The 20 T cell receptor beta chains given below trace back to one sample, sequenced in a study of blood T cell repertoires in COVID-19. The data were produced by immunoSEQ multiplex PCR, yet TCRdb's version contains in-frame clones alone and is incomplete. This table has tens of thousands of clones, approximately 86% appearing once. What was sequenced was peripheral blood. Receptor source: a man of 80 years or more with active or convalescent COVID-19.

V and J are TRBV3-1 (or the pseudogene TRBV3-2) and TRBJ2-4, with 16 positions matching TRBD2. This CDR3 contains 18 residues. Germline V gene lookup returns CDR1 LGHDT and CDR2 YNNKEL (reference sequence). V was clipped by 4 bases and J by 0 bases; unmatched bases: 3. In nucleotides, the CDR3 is TGTGCCAGCAGCCGTGGGACTAGCGGGGGGGTAGCCAAAAACATTCAGTACTTC. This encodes CASSRGTSGGVAKNIQYF.

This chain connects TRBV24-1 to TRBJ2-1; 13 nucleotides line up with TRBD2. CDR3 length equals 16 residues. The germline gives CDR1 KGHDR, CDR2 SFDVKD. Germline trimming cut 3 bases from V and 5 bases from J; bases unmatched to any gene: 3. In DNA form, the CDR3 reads TGTGCCACCAGTGATCCCGGGACTAGCGGGAACAATGAGCAGTTCTTC. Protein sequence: CATSDPGTSGNNEQFF.

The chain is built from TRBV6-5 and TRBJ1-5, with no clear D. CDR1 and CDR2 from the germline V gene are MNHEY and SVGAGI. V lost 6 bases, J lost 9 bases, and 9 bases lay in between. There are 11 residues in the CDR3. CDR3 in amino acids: CASRLYWPQHF. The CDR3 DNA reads TGTGCCAGCAGACTGTATTGGCCCCAGCATTTT.

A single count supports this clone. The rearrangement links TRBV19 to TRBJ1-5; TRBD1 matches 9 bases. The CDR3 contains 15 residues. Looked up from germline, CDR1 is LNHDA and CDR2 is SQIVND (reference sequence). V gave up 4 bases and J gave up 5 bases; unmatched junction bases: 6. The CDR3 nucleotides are TGTGCCAGTAGTAAAAGACAGGGGGGAGATCAGCCCCAGCATTTT. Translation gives CASSKRQGGDQPQHF.

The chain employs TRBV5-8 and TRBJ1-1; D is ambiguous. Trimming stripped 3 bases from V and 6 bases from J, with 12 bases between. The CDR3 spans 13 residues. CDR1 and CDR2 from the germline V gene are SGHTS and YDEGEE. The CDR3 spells CASSSPAGAEAFF. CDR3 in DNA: TGTGCCAGCAGCTCCCCAGCGGGCGCTGAAGCTTTCTTT.

CDR3 in amino acids: CASSFPPSGSIGELFF. CDR3 DNA: TGTGCCAGCAGCTTCCCGCCTAGCGGGAGTATCGGGGAGCTGTTTTTT. This sequence joins TRBV7-8 and TRBJ2-2; 10 bases are shared with TRBD2. The V and J ends lost 3 bases and 7 bases, in that order; junction bases with no gene match: 8. CDR1 SGHVS and CDR2 FQNEAQ come from the germline V gene. The CDR3 covers 16 residues.

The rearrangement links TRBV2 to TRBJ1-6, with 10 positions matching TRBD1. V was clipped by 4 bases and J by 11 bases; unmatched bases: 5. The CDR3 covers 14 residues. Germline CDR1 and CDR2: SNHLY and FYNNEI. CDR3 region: CASSGQGARTPLHF. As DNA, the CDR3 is TGTGCCAGCAGTGGACAGGGGGCTAGGACACCCCTCCACTTT.

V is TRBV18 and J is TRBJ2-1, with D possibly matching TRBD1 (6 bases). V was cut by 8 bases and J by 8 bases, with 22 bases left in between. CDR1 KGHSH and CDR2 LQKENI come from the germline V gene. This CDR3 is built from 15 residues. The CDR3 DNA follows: TGTGCCAGCCGGATCTCCCAGGGGACAAGGGATGAGCAGTTCTTC. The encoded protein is CASRISQGTRDEQFF.

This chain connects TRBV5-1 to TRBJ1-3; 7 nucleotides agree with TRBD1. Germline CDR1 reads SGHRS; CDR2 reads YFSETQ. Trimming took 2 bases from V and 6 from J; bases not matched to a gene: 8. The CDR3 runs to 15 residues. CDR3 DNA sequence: TGCGCCAGCAGCTTAAGAGACAGGGAGGCAAACACCATATATTTT. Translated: CASSLRDREANTIYF.

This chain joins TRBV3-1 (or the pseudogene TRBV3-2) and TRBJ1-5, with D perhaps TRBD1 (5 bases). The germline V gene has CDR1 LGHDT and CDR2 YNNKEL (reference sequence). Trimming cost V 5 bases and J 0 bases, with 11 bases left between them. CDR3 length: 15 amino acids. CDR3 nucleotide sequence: TGTGCCAGCAGCGGGAAGGGGCTTAGCAATCAGCCCCAGCATTTT. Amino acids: CASSGKGLSNQPQHF.

The CDR3 loop reads CASSDPRGTEAFF. The CDR3 region has the DNA TGTGCCAGCAGTGACCCTCGGGGGACTGAAGCTTTCTTT. The gene calls are TRBV2 and TRBJ1-1; D is perhaps TRBD1 (5 bases). V lost 3 bases and J lost 5, with 10 bases in between. The CDR3 consists of 13 residues. Germline V gene data show CDR1 as SNHLY and CDR2 as FYNNEI. The full variable domain, in which reference TRBV2 and TRBJ1-1 provide the parts outside the CDR3, is EPEVTQTPSHQVTQMGQEVILRCVPISNHLYFYWYRQILGQKVEFLVSFYNNEISEKSEIFDDQFSVERPDGSNFTLKIRSTKLEDSAMYFCASSDPRGTEAFFGQGTRLTVV.

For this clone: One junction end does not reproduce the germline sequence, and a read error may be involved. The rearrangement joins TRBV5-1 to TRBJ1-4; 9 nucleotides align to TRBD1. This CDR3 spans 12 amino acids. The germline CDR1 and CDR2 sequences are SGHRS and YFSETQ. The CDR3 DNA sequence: TGCGCCAGCAGCACAGGACAGGGGCCTACCCTTTTT. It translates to CASSTGQGPTLF.

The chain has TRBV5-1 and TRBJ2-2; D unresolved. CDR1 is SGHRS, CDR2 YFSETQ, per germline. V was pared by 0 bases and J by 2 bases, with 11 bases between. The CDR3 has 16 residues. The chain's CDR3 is CASSLARITNTGELFF. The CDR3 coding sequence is TGCGCCAGCAGCTTGGCGCGGATTACAAACACCGGGGAGCTGTTTTTT.

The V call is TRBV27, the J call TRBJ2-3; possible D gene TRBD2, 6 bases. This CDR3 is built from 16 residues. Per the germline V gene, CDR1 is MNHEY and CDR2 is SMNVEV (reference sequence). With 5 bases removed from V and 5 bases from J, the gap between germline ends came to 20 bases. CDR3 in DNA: TGTGCCAGCAGTCCTCGCCTAGCGATGATTGGAGATACGCAGTATTTT. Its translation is CASSPRLAMIGDTQYF.

Here the CDR3 DNA reads TGTGCCAGCAGCCACTCGGGACAGGCCGGCACCGGGGAGCTGTTTTTT. Encoded protein: CASSHSGQAGTGELFF. The chain is built from TRBV4-2 and TRBJ2-2; 8 bases are shared with TRBD1. The CDR3 is made up of 16 amino acids. Losses at the gene ends were 3 bases for V and 4 bases for J; bases not matched to a gene: 7. The germline gives CDR1 LGHNA, CDR2 YNFKEQ.

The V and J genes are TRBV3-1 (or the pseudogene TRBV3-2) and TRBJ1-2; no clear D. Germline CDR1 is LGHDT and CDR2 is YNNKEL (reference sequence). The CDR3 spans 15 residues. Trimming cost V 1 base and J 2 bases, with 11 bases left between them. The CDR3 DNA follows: TGTGCCAGCAGCCAAGTGGGTGGGAGGAACTATGGCTACACCTTC. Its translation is CASSQVGGRNYGYTF.

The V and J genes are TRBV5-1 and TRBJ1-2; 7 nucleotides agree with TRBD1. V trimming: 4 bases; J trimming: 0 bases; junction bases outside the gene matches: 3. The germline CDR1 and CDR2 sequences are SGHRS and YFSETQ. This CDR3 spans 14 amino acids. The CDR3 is CASSVGQSNYGYTF. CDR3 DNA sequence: TGCGCCAGCAGCGTGGGACAGTCTAACTATGGCTACACCTTC.

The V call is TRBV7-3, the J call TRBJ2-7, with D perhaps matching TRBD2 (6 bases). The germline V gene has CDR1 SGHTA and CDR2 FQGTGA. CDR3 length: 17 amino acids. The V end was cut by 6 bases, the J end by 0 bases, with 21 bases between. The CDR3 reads CASSCQPTRESSYEQYV. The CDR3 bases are TGTGCCAGCAGTTGCCAACCGACTAGGGAGAGCTCCTACGAGCAGTACGTC.

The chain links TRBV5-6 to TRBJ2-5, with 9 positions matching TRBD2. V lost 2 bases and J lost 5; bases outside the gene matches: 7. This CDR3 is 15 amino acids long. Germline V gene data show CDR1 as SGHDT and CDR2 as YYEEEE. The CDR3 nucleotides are TGTGCCAGCAGCTTCTTCAGCGGGGGGCAGGAGACCCAGTACTTC. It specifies CASSFFSGGQETQYF.

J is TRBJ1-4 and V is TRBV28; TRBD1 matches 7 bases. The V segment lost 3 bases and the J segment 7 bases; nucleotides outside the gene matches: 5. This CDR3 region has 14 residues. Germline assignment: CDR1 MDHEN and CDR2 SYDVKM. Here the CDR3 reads CASSLRGPSEKLFF. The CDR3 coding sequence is TGTGCCAGCAGTTTGAGGGGGCCCAGTGAAAAACTGTTTTTT. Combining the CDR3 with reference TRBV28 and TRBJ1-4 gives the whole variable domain DVKVTQSSRYLVKRTGEKVFLECVQDMDHENMFWYRQDPGLGLRLIYFSYDVKMKEKGDIPEGYSVSREKKERFSLILESASTNQTSMYLCASSLRGPSEKLFFGSGTQLSVL.